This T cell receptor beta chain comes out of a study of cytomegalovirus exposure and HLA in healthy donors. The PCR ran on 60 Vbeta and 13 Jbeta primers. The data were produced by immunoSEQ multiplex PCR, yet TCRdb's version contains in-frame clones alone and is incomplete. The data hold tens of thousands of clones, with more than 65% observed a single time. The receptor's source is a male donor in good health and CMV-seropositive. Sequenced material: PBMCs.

CDR3 protein: CASSQLGLAGISTTQYF. The CDR3 DNA is TGCGCCAGCAGCCAACTTGGACTAGCGGGGATATCTACGACCCAGTACTTC. This chain joins TRBV4-1 and TRBJ2-5, with 12 nucleotides matching TRBD2. V was clipped by 2 bases and J by 7 bases; unmatched bases: 11. The CDR3 covers 17 residues. Germline lookup yields CDR1 MGHRA and CDR2 YSYEKL.